This T cell receptor (beta chain) was documented in a study of cytomegalovirus exposure and HLA in healthy donors. Germline V CDR1 and CDR2: MDHEN, SYDVKM. V was pared by 7 bases and J by 5 bases, with 20 bases between. This CDR3 has 15 residues. This clone turned up a few times. The PCR had 60 Vbeta and 13 Jbeta primers. Clones were sequenced by immunoSEQ multiplex PCR, and TCRdb holds only the in-frame ones, with some missing. The top ten hold about 35% of the sample, which has tens of thousands of clones, 70% to 75% seen once. Specimen: PBMCs. The chain links TRBV28 to TRBJ1-1; D is perhaps TRBD1 (5 bases). The TCR originated in a man aged 35-49 years in good health and CMV-seropositive. Written as DNA, the CDR3 is TGTGCCAGCATCCTTATCGCGGCCCCAGGGACTGAAGCTTTCTTT. Translated, it gives CASILIAAPGTEAFF.